Shown below are 22 T cell receptor beta chains from a single sample sequenced in a study of blood T cells in healthy people across ages. The use of a sample-barcoded 5' primer and a J-beta primer mix characterized a second PCR of 7 to 11 cycles. TCRdb analysed the 5' RACE reads with MiXCR anew, one entry per CDR3 protein. The data hold hundreds of thousands of distinct CDR3 sequences, with roughly 25% observed a single time. These sequences were also reported in another study, on T cells of mothers and their children.

Sequences were obtained from blood. The receptors were sampled from a boy aged 10-17 years in good health.

This clonotype was detected only a few times. The chain uses TRBV12-3 or TRBV12-4 and TRBJ2-3, with D maybe TRBD2 (6 bases). V was trimmed by 8 bases and J by 4 bases, leaving 19 bases between them. This CDR3 is built from 15 residues. Here the CDR3 DNA reads TGTGCCAGCGGCGACGGGACTGCACATCCAGATACGCAGTATTTT. Translation gives CASGDGTAHPDTQYF.

The rearrangement joins TRBV6-5 to TRBJ1-1, with D maybe TRBD1 (5 bases). Germline V gives CDR1 MNHEY, CDR2 SVGAGI. V lost 5 bases to trimming and J lost 0 bases, with 13 bases between them. CDR3 length: 15 residues. The CDR3: CASSPRGILNTEAFF. As DNA, the CDR3 is TGTGCCAGCAGTCCCCGGGGCATATTGAACACTGAAGCTTTCTTT.

This clonotype was seen only a few times. This sequence joins TRBV29-1 and TRBJ2-5, with 10 bases lining up with TRBD2. The J call is uncertain, as TRBJ2-7 better fits the DNA end. The CDR3 length is 14 residues. CDR1 and CDR2 from the germline V gene are SQVTM and ANQGSEA. The CDR3 is CSVLAGGRGNEQYF. CDR3 coding DNA: TGCAGCGTTTTAGCGGGAGGCCGGGGTAACGAGCAGTACTTC.

The chain is built from TRBV29-1 and TRBJ2-7; 7 bases align to TRBD1. Germline V lookup: CDR1 SQVTM, CDR2 ANQGSEA. The CDR3 loop spans 13 amino acids. V dropped 4 bases and J dropped 4; count of bases not matched to a gene: 7. Written as DNA, the CDR3 is TGCAGCGTTGGGTACAGGGGAAAGTACGAGCAGTACTTC. This gives the protein CSVGYRGKYEQYF.

This clonotype was picked up a small number of times. The CDR3 DNA is TGTGCCAGCAGCCAAGAGTACGGCCGCCAAGAGACCCAGTACTTC. This sequence encodes CASSQEYGRQETQYF. This chain uses TRBV3-1 with TRBJ2-5; D is uncertain. Germline V gives CDR1 LGHDT, CDR2 YNNKEL (reference sequence). V lost 0 bases, J lost 1 base, and 9 bases lay in between. There are 15 residues in the CDR3.

The rearrangement links TRBV5-4 to TRBJ2-5, with 8 positions matching TRBD2. The CDR3 is 15 residues long. J gave up 0 bases and V 4 bases, and 5 bases lay outside the gene matches. Per germline, CDR1 SGHNT and CDR2 YYREEE (reference sequence). The CDR3 loop reads CASSGELADQETQYF. For the CDR3, the DNA is TGTGCCAGCAGCGGAGAACTAGCGGACCAAGAGACCCAGTACTTC.

This clonotype was observed a few times. The CDR3 loop is CASSSAGGRADNEQFF. The DNA for the CDR3 is TGTGCCAGCTCCTCGGCGGGGGGGAGGGCGGACAATGAGCAGTTCTTC. The V and J genes are TRBV28 and TRBJ2-1; 9 bases map to TRBD2. This CDR3 is built from 16 residues. Losses at the gene ends were 8 bases for V and 5 bases for J; bases not matched to a gene: 13. The germline V gene encodes CDR1 MDHEN and CDR2 SYDVKM. Filled out from reference TRBV28 and TRBJ2-1, the complete variable domain reads DVKVTQSSRYLVKRTGEKVFLECVQDMDHENMFWYRQDPGLGLRLIYFSYDVKMKEKGDIPEGYSVSREKKERFSLILESASTNQTSMYLCASSSAGGRADNEQFFGPGTRLTVL.

This clonotype was seen a few times. The CDR3 spells CASRNSGTAEAFF. The CDR3, as DNA: TGTGCCAGCAGAAATTCCGGGACCGCTGAAGCTTTCTTT. The J gene is TRBJ1-1, the V gene TRBV9; D may be TRBD1 (5 bases). Germline V gene sequence: CDR1 SGDLS, CDR2 YYNGEE. V was cut by 5 bases and J by 6 bases, with 14 bases left in between. The CDR3 sequence is 13 residues long.

The V gene is TRBV10-1, the J gene TRBJ2-5; 8 bases agree with TRBD1. CDR1 and CDR2 from the germline V gene are WNHNN and SYGVQD (reference sequence). This CDR3 has 15 residues. Trimming cost V 2 bases and J 5 bases; bases outside gene matches: 7. CDR3 protein: CASSESRTGRETQYF. The CDR3 DNA follows: TGCGCCAGCAGTGAGAGTCGGACAGGGCGGGAGACCCAGTACTTC.

V gene TRBV10-3 combines with J gene TRBJ1-6; D uncertain. This CDR3 contains 14 residues. Per the germline V gene, CDR1 is ENHRY and CDR2 is SYGVKD. V was shortened by 4 bases and J by 8 bases, with 12 bases between the two germline ends. The CDR3 sequence: CAISGNSRDSPLHF. The CDR3 nucleotides read TGTGCCATCAGTGGGAACAGCCGGGATTCACCCCTCCACTTT.

The CDR3 nucleotides read TGCAGTGCTAGAGGACAGGGACCACACACCATATATTTT. Its protein is CSARGQGPHTIYF. This chain joins TRBV20-1 and TRBJ1-3, with 7 bases lining up with TRBD1. V trimming: 1 base; J trimming: 8 bases; junction bases outside the gene matches: 5. CDR3 size: 13 residues. Looked up from germline, CDR1 is DFQATT and CDR2 is SNEGSKA (reference sequence).

The genes are TRBV20-1 and TRBJ2-1; D gene unclear. Trimming shortened V by 3 bases and J by 9 bases, and 18 bases separated the two germline ends. The V gene's germline CDR1 is DFQATT and CDR2 SNEGSKA (reference sequence). The CDR3 has 14 amino acids. The CDR3 nucleotides are TGCAGTGCTAGCCGCCCGGGTTTCGTTTCTGAGCAGTTCTTC. It yields the protein CSASRPGFVSEQFF.

The chain employs TRBV20-1 and TRBJ2-1; D call uncertain. V gave up 5 bases and J gave up 4 bases, with 9 bases separating them. The germline V gene has CDR1 DFQATT and CDR2 SNEGSKA (reference sequence). This CDR3 contains 12 residues. The CDR3: CSAPVGYNEQFF. The DNA for the CDR3 is TGCAGTGCTCCCGTCGGATACAATGAGCAGTTCTTC.

The chain uses TRBV7-2 and TRBJ2-6; TRBD1 aligns across 8 bases. Trimming cost V 5 bases and J 2 bases; bases outside gene matches: 11. The germline CDR1 and CDR2 sequences are SGHTA and FQGNSA. The CDR3 is made up of 18 amino acids. As DNA, the CDR3 is TGTGCCAGCAGCCTAGTCGCAGGGGGCGCGACTGGGGCCAACGTCCTGACTTTC. This gives the protein CASSLVAGGATGANVLTF.

The genes are TRBV6-5 and TRBJ2-5, with 15 bases that match TRBD2. Germline CDR1 is MNHEY and CDR2 is SVGAGI. Germline trimming cut 4 bases from V and 2 bases from J; bases unmatched to any gene: 5. The CDR3 totals 17 residues. This CDR3 reads CASSFWTSGRGQETQYF. As DNA, the CDR3 is TGTGCCAGCAGTTTCTGGACTAGCGGGAGGGGGCAAGAGACCCAGTACTTC.

This clonotype has a single count. The J gene is TRBJ2-7, the V gene TRBV10-3, with D possibly being TRBD2 (7 bases). CDR3 size: 11 residues. The V end was cut by 9 bases, the J end by 6 bases, with 12 bases between. CDR1 and CDR2 (germline): ENHRY, SYGVKD. The CDR3 coding sequence is TGTGCCATAGGGGGGGCGGGCGAGCAGTACTTC. It is translated as CAIGGAGEQYF.

This clonotype occurred a few times. This rearrangement joins TRBV28 to TRBJ2-4; unclear D gene. The germline V gene encodes CDR1 MDHEN and CDR2 SYDVKM. This CDR3 is 11 amino acids long. V was shortened by 7 bases and J by 7 bases, with 8 bases between the two germline ends. CDR3 residues: CASKRRNIQYF. The DNA for the CDR3 is TGTGCCAGCAAAAGGCGGAACATTCAGTACTTC.

This clonotype was seen a handful of times. The rearrangement links TRBV27 to TRBJ1-1; tentatively, D is TRBD1 (5 bases). V was trimmed by 8 bases and J by 0 bases, leaving 10 bases between them. The CDR3 is 13 amino acids. Germline CDR1 and CDR2: MNHEY and SMNVEV (reference sequence). CDR3 bases: TGTGCCAGCGGGGGGGGGTTGAACACTGAAGCTTTCTTT. Protein product: CASGGGLNTEAFF.

The V call is TRBV18, the J call TRBJ2-5, with 7 bases aligning to TRBD1. The J call could be wrong; TRBJ2-7 is a better fit for the DNA end. Germline CDR1 and CDR2: KGHSH and LQKENI. The CDR3 runs to 16 residues. CDR3 protein: CASSPSPTGSPHEQYF. CDR3 DNA sequence: TGTGCCAGCTCACCAAGCCCGACAGGGTCCCCCCACGAGCAGTACTTC.

J is TRBJ2-5 and V is TRBV12-3 or TRBV12-4; 8 bases are a match to TRBD2. CDR3 length equals 16 residues. The ends lost 6 bases at V and 5 bases at J; junction bases unmatched: 14. DNA for the CDR3: TGTGCCAGCAGCTCACAACTAGCGGACTATAGGGAGACCCAGTACTTC. It translates to CASSSQLADYRETQYF.

J is TRBJ2-1 and V is TRBV7-9; possibly TRBD2 for D (6 bases). Germline V CDR1 and CDR2: SEHNR, FQNEAQ (reference sequence). V was pared by 5 bases and J by 3 bases, with 17 bases between. The CDR3 sequence is 16 residues long. The CDR3 sequence is CASSLGRGTGYNEQFF. The CDR3 bases are TGTGCCAGCAGCCTTGGGCGGGGAACGGGCTACAATGAGCAGTTCTTC.

This clonotype has just a few counts. The V gene is TRBV7-2, the J gene TRBJ2-4, with no clear D. The CDR3 spans 14 residues. Between the trimmed V and J ends, which lost 1 base and 0 bases, there was a span of 4 bases. Per the germline V gene, CDR1 is SGHTA and CDR2 is FQGNSA. The CDR3 coding sequence is TGTGCCAGCAGCTTAGATCTAGCCAAAAACATTCAGTACTTC. It codes for CASSLDLAKNIQYF. Looking up the rest from reference TRBV7-2 and TRBJ2-4 gives the full variable domain: GAGVSQSPSNKVTEKGKDVELRCDPISGHTALYWYRQSLGQGLEFLIYFQGNSAPDKSGLPSDRFSAERTGGSVSTLTIQRTQQEDSAVYLCASSLDLAKNIQYFGAGTRLSVL.